Given below is one TCR beta chain in context. The CDR3 contains 16 residues. After removal of 0 bases from V and 7 bases from J, the junction contained 8 bases not matched to a gene. Germline V gene data show CDR1 as SEHNR and CDR2 as FQNEAQ (reference sequence). Assay used: immunoSEQ multiplex PCR; TCRdb lists only in-frame clones, some missing. This table holds 120,000 or so clones, roughly 90% found once. The entry originates in a study of control samples from healthy donors and cancer patients. Sequenced material: blood. The receptor comes from a man between 45 and 60 years old in good health. The chain is built from TRBV7-9 and TRBJ2-7; TRBD1 aligns across 11 bases. CDR3 protein: CASSLAGQGAGNEQYF. In DNA, the CDR3 is TGTGCCAGCAGCTTAGCCGGACAGGGGGCCGGTAATGAGCAGTACTTC.